Listed here are 23 T cell receptor beta chains from one sample, sequenced in a study of T cells in women clearing cervical HPV infection. Profiling relied on immunoSEQ multiplex PCR, and the TCRdb table lists in-frame clones only, not all of them. Recorded for this sample: 20,000 to 25,000 clones. Sequencing was carried out using blood buffy coat. These receptors were obtained from a woman aged 18 to 69 with a cervical HPV16 infection that either progressed to CIN3+ or cleared (not recorded which).

In the case of this clone: The observed sequence ends 3 residues before the CDR3 terminus, with the missing tail filled in from the germline J gene. The V and J genes are TRBV20-1 and TRBJ2-7; D possibly uses TRBD1 or TRBD2 (5 bases each). The CDR3 is 13 amino acids. Per germline, CDR1 DFQATT and CDR2 SNEGSKA (reference sequence). V was shortened by 6 bases and J by 4 bases, with 16 bases between the two germline ends. The sequenced CDR3 bases are TGCAGTGCAGGGAGAGGGGCTACTTACGAG. It codes for CSAGRGATYE. The whole CDR3 sequence reads CSAGRGATYEQYF.

Comment on this clone: The read ends 3 residues shy of where the CDR3 ends; the end is completed using the germline J gene. V gene TRBV19 combines with J gene TRBJ1-1, with D possibly being TRBD1 (5 bases). V was trimmed by 5 bases and J by 0 bases, leaving 13 bases between them. CDR1 LNHDA and CDR2 SQIVND come from the germline V gene (reference sequence). The CDR3 contains 15 residues. Here the CDR3 reads CASSSPGRMNTEAFF. CDR3 bases read: TGTGCCAGTAGTTCCCCAGGGAGGATGAACACTGAA.

About this clone: The read stops 3 residues short of the end of the CDR3; the missing end is completed from the germline J gene. This chain uses TRBV7-6 with TRBJ2-5, with TRBD1 as a possible D gene (6 bases). In germline, CDR1 is SGHVS, CDR2 FNYEAQ. This CDR3 has 14 amino acids. V was shortened by 6 bases and J by 3 bases, with 14 bases between the two germline ends. Partial CDR3 DNA: TGTGCCAGCAGAAATCCGGGACAAAAAGAGACC. Protein sequence: CASRNPGQKET. The full CDR3 protein reads CASRNPGQKETQYF.

Remarks on this clone: The read falls 3 residues short of the CDR3 end, and the missing part is taken from the germline J gene. The V and J genes are TRBV4-2 and TRBJ2-3; D remains ambiguous. Germline V gives CDR1 LGHNA, CDR2 YNFKEQ. The V end lost 1 base, the J end lost 3 bases, and 5 bases lay between the germline ends. The CDR3 is made up of 13 amino acids. The sequenced CDR3 bases are TGTGCCAGCAGCCAAGGGCTTACAGATACG. Its protein product is CASSQGLTDT. The CDR3 as a whole reads CASSQGLTDTQYF.

Details on this clone: The CDR3 end lies 3 residues beyond the end of the read and is filled in from the germline J gene. V is TRBV5-8 and J is TRBJ2-4; 8 positions match TRBD1. Trimming removed 4 bases from V and 5 bases from J; junction bases left unmatched: 8. The CDR3 consists of 15 residues. The germline V gene has CDR1 SGHTS and CDR2 YDEGEE. The CDR3 protein is CASSGHGTGENIQYF. The part of the CDR3 DNA that was read is TGTGCCAGCAGCGGTCACGGGACAGGAGAAAACATT.

CDR3 sequence: CASTGGSPLHF. CDR3 DNA, as far as it was read: TGTGCCTCGACAGGGGGATCACCC. V is TRBV30 and J is TRBJ1-6; the match to TRBD1 covers 9 bases. The DNA ends 3 residues before the CDR3 does, and the rest of the CDR3 is filled in from the germline J gene. Germline CDR1 reads GTSNPN; CDR2 reads SVGIG (reference sequence). This CDR3 is 11 amino acids long. V dropped 7 bases and J dropped 10; count of bases not matched to a gene: 2.

As concerns this clone: With the read ending 3 residues before the CDR3 end, the germline J gene is used to fill in that end. The chain employs TRBV7-9 and TRBJ2-7; D is unresolved. The CDR3 extends over 13 amino acids. V was cut by 4 bases and J by 2 bases, with 9 bases left in between. Germline CDR1 SEHNR, CDR2 FQNEAQ (reference sequence). CDR3 protein: CASSSQGAYEQYF. CDR3 DNA, as far as it was read: TGTGCCAGCAGCTCCCAAGGTGCCTACGAG.

A remark on this clone: With the read ending 3 residues before the CDR3 end, the germline J gene is used to fill in that end. V usage is TRBV7-2 and J usage is TRBJ2-5, with 9 nucleotides matching TRBD2. The CDR3 is made up of 14 amino acids. After removal of 1 base from V and 4 bases from J, the junction contained 1 base not matched to a gene. CDR1 is SGHTA and CDR2 is FQGNSA in the germline V gene. CDR3 sequence reads: CASSLELAGETQYF. CDR3 bases read: TGTGCCAGCAGCTTAGAACTAGCGGGAGAGACC.

Worth noting for this clone: The junction shows a germline mismatch at one end, possibly a read error. The read gets to within 3 residues of the CDR3 end, and the germline J gene fills in the rest. J is TRBJ2-7 and V is TRBV6-1, with a possible D match to TRBD1 (5 bases). The length of the CDR3 is 14 residues. CDR1 and CDR2 (germline): MNHNS, SASEGT. The CDR3 bases that were read are TGTGCCAGCATTGAATCCCAGGGTACCTACGAG. Encoded protein: CASIESQGTYE. In full, the CDR3 reads CASIESQGTYEQYF.

CDR3 amino acids: CASSLEGTGGSEAFF. The sequenced CDR3 bases are TGCGCCAGCAGCTTGGAAGGGACAGGGGGCTCTGAA. The chain uses TRBV5-1 and TRBJ1-1; 12 bases are shared with TRBD1. The sequence runs out 3 residues before the end of the CDR3; the remainder is reconstructed from the germline J gene. This CDR3 spans 15 amino acids. CDR1 and CDR2 (germline): SGHRS, YFSETQ. The ends lost 0 bases at V and 6 bases at J; junction bases unmatched: 3.

On this clone: The read terminates 3 residues ahead of where the CDR3 ends, so the germline J gene completes it. This chain connects TRBV29-1 to TRBJ2-7; a weak D match, TRBD1 (5 bases). CDR3 size: 13 residues. V shed 4 bases and J shed 3 bases, with 13 bases lying between them. Germline lookup yields CDR1 SQVTM and CDR2 ANQGSEA. The CDR3 reads CSVVATDRYEQYF. CDR3 DNA (partial): TGCAGCGTTGTCGCGACAGATCGCTACGAG.

The sequenced part of the CDR3 DNA is TGTGCCAGTAGCGAAACCGGGACAATGGGTGGAGATACG. Translated: CASSETGTMGGDT. In full, the CDR3 is CASSETGTMGGDTQYF. This chain links TRBV19 with TRBJ2-3; D possibly corresponds to TRBD1 (6 bases). Sequencing ends 3 residues short of the CDR3 end; the germline J gene provides the rest. Trimming left V 6 bases short and J 5 bases short, with 21 bases between. This CDR3 spans 16 amino acids. Germline CDR1 is LNHDA and CDR2 is SQIVND (reference sequence).

The CDR3 bases that were read are TGTGCCAGTAGTATTGAGAGGGACAGGGTGACAGATACG. Protein product: CASSIERDRVTDT. The full CDR3 reads CASSIERDRVTDTQYF. V gene TRBV19 combines with J gene TRBJ2-3; 9 bases agree with TRBD1. The read stops 3 residues short of the end of the CDR3; the missing end is completed from the germline J gene. CDR3 size: 16 residues. Trimming cost V 3 bases and J 3 bases; bases outside gene matches: 7. The germline CDR1 and CDR2 sequences are LNHDA and SQIVND (reference sequence).

Regarding this clone: The read terminates 3 residues ahead of where the CDR3 ends, so the germline J gene completes it. The chain is built from TRBV20-1 and TRBJ1-1; 8 positions match TRBD1. Germline CDR1 reads DFQATT; CDR2 reads SNEGSKA (reference sequence). The CDR3 sequence is 11 residues long. The CDR3 loop is CSARNRGEAFF. CDR3 DNA, as far as it was read: TGCAGTGCTAGAAACAGGGGGGAA.

With regard to this clone: The read gets to within 3 residues of the CDR3 end, and the germline J gene fills in the rest. This chain uses TRBV2 with TRBJ2-1; 10 bases fit TRBD2. The CDR3 consists of 16 residues. Germline CDR1 is SNHLY and CDR2 is FYNNEI. V dropped 7 bases and J dropped 8; count of bases not matched to a gene: 14. CDR3 residues: CASTGVGLAGEDEQFF. The CDR3 bases that were read are TGTGCCAGCACTGGAGTTGGGCTAGCGGGAGAGGATGAG.

In the case of this clone: The read stops 3 residues short of the end of the CDR3; the missing end is completed from the germline J gene. The chain is built from TRBV7-2 and TRBJ2-7; D perhaps matches TRBD2 (5 bases). The CDR3 runs to 12 residues. CDR1 and CDR2 from the germline V gene are SGHTA and FQGNSA. V lost 5 bases, J lost 5 bases, and 10 bases lay in between. Incomplete CDR3 DNA: TGTGCCAGCAGCCCCCAGACTAACGAG. It codes for CASSPQTNE. The complete CDR3 sequence is CASSPQTNEQYF.

In regard to this clone: The read ends 3 residues shy of where the CDR3 ends; the end is completed using the germline J gene. The chain joins TRBV7-2 to TRBJ1-6; 8 bases match TRBD1. The V segment lost 1 base and the J segment 9 bases; nucleotides outside the gene matches: 5. Germline loops: CDR1 SGHTA, CDR2 FQGNSA. The CDR3 is 15 residues long. CDR3 in amino acids: CASSLGTGLASPLHF. CDR3 DNA, as far as it was read: TGTGCCAGCAGCTTAGGGACAGGGCTTGCTTCACCC.

Worth noting for this clone: The missing CDR3 end, 3 residues past where the read stops, is filled in from the germline J gene. The genes are TRBV18 and TRBJ2-1; TRBD2 agrees at 9 bases. The J segment lost 5 bases and the V segment lost 0 bases, leaving 2 bases of the junction unmatched. CDR1 is KGHSH, CDR2 LQKENI, per germline. The CDR3 extends over 15 amino acids. The CDR3 sequence is CASSPPSGGNNEQFF. The part of the CDR3 DNA that was read is TGTGCCAGCTCACCACCGAGCGGGGGGAACAATGAG.

Concerning this clone: With the read ending 3 residues before the CDR3 end, the germline J gene is used to fill in that end. The chain combines TRBV7-8 with TRBJ2-3, with D unresolved. There are 13 residues in the CDR3. Deletions cut 1 base from V and 6 bases from J, with 8 bases between. Germline CDR1 reads SGHVS; CDR2 reads FQNEAQ. Incomplete CDR3 DNA: TGTGCCAGCAGCTTAGTCCGGTACGATACG. Amino acids: CASSLVRYDT. The whole CDR3 sequence is CASSLVRYDTQYF.

Notes on this clone: Read coverage stops 3 residues before the CDR3 terminus; the germline J gene supplies the remainder. The chain recombines TRBV20-1 with TRBJ2-5, with TRBD1 identical over 8 bases. Germline trimming cut 2 bases from V and 1 base from J; bases unmatched to any gene: 9. The CDR3 consists of 16 residues. Germline V gene sequence: CDR1 DFQATT, CDR2 SNEGSKA (reference sequence). Partial CDR3 DNA: TGCAGTGCTAGACCCTGGACAGGGTCCATCCAAGAGACC. Its translation is CSARPWTGSIQET. The full CDR3 is CSARPWTGSIQETQYF.

About this clone: The CDR3 end is not reached by the read, which stops 3 residues before it; the germline J gene fills it in. The V gene is TRBV7-2, the J gene TRBJ1-2; TRBD1 is a possible D gene (5 bases). The CDR3 runs 15 residues. Trimming stripped 3 bases from V and 6 bases from J, with 17 bases between. The germline V gene has CDR1 SGHTA and CDR2 FQGNSA. CDR3 in amino acids: CASSLPTRTFHGYTF. The CDR3 bases that were read are TGTGCCAGCAGCTTGCCTACTCGGACATTCCATGGC. Full variable domain (remainder filled in from reference TRBV7-2 and TRBJ1-2): GAGVSQSPSNKVTEKGKDVELRCDPISGHTALYWYRQSLGQGLEFLIYFQGNSAPDKSGLPSDRFSAERTGGSVSTLTIQRTQQEDSAVYLCASSLPTRTFHGYTFGSGTRLTVV.

Worth noting for this clone: With the read ending 3 residues before the CDR3 end, the germline J gene is used to fill in that end. This chain uses TRBV30 with TRBJ2-3; D is unresolved. CDR1 is GTSNPN, CDR2 SVGIG, per germline (reference sequence). The CDR3 runs 13 residues. Trimming shortened V by 0 bases and J by 5 bases, and 9 bases separated the two germline ends. The CDR3 here is CAWSVAIRDTQYF. The CDR3 bases that were read are TGTGCCTGGAGTGTAGCTATAAGAGATACG.

Comments on this clone: The CDR3 goes on 3 residues after the read ends, and that part is filled in from the germline J gene. This chain connects TRBV20-1 to TRBJ2-1, with D possibly matching TRBD1 (5 bases). Per the germline V gene, CDR1 is DFQATT and CDR2 is SNEGSKA (reference sequence). This CDR3 is built from 16 residues. The germline V and J ends were trimmed by 0 bases and 7 bases, with 19 bases remaining between them. CDR3 amino acids: CSARDFGPKGVNEQFF. The CDR3 DNA, read in part, is TGCAGTGCTAGAGACTTCGGCCCAAAAGGGGTGAATGAG.